This T cell receptor beta chain was sequenced for a study of blood T cell repertoires in COVID-19. Turning to the study itself: The origin of the acute and convalescent COVID-19 samples was the United States, Italy and Spain.

Profiled with immunoSEQ multiplex PCR; TCRdb holds only in-frame clones, not every one. The repertoire includes about 200,000 clones, about 88% of them detected once, and over 15% sits in the top ten. This clone is a singleton in its sample. The CDR3 loop spans 12 amino acids. V dropped 3 bases and J dropped 8 bases, with 7 bases sitting between them. Sequenced input: peripheral blood. This chain links TRBV12-3 or TRBV12-4 with TRBJ1-4; unclear D gene. The clonotype originates from a man aged 45 to 65 with COVID-19, enrolled during active disease. The CDR3 DNA reads as TGTGCCAGCAGTTTGAGGGAGGAAAAACTGTTTTTT. Translated: CASSLREEKLFF.